The entry below describes one TCR beta chain. V was pared by 0 bases and J by 2 bases, with 7 bases between. The CDR3 has 14 amino acids. Separate from the roughly 720-subject first cohort was the roughly 130-subject validation cohort, to which the donors belonged. The data were produced by immunoSEQ multiplex PCR, yet TCRdb's version contains in-frame clones alone and is incomplete. The sample includes 150,000 to 180,000 clones, less than 90% of them seen just once. This specimen comes from a study of cytomegalovirus exposure and HLA in healthy donors. Source material: PBMCs. The receptor was isolated from a man younger than 30 in good health and CMV-seropositive. This rearrangement joins TRBV23-1 to TRBJ1-2; D not certain. TRBV23-1 counts as an open reading frame of uncertain function. CDR3 sequence (DNA): TGCGCCAGCAGTCAATCGAGCGTCAACTATGGCTACACCTTC. Its protein product is CASSQSSVNYGYTF.